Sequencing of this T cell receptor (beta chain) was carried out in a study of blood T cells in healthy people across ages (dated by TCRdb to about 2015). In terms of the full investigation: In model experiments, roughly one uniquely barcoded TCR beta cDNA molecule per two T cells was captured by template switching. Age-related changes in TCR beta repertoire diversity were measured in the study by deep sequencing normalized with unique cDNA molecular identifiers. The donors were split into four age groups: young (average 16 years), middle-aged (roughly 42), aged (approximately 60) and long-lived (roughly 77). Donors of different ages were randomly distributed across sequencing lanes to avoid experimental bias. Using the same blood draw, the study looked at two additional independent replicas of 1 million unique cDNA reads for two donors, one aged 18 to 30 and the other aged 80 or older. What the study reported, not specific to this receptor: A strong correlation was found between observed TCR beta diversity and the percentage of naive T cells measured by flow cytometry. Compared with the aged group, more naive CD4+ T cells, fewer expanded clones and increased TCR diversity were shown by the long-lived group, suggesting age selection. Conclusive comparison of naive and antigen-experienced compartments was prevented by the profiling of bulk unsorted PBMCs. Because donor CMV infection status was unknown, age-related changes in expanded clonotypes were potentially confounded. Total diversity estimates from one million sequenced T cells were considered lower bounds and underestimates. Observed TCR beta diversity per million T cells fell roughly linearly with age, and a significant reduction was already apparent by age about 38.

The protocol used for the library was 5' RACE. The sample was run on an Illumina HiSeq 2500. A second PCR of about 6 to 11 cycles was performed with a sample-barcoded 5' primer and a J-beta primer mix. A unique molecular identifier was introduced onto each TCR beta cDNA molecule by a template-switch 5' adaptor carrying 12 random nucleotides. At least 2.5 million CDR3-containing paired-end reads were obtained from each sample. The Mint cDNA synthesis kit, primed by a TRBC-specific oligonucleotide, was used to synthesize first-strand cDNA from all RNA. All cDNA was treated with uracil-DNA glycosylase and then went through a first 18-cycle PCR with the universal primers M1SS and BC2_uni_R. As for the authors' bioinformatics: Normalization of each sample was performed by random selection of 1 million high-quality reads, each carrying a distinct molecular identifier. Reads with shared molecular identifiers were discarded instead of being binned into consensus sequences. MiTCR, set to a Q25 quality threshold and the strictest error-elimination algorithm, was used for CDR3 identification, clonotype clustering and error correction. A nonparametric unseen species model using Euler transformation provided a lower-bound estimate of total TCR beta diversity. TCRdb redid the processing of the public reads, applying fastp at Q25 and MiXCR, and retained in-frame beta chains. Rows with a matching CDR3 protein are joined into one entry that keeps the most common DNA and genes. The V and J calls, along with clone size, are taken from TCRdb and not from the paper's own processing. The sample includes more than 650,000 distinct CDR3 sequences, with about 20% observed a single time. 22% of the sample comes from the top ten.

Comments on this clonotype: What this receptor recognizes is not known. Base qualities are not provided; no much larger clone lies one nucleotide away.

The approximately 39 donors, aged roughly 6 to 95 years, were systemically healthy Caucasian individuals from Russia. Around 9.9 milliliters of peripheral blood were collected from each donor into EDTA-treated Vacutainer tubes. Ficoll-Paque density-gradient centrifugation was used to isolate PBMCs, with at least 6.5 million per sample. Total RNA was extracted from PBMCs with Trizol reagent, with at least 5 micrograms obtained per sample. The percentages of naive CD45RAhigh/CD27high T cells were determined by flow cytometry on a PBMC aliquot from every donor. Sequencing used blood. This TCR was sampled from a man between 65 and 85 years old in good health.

The DNA is TGTGCCAGCAGTCTAAGAGCGGGATACTCCTACAATGAGCAGTTCTTC. Translated, it gives CASSLRAGYSYNEQFF. Recombination joined TRBV12-3 or TRBV12-4 with TRBJ2-1, and TRBD2 matches 7 of the central bases. Unmatched junction bases come to 7, with V trimmed by 5 bases and J by 0 bases. The CDR3 goes from the cysteine to the phenylalanine over 16 residues. The retained sequence is limited to the CDR3, 48 bases, with the frame set at the first base.